This T cell receptor beta chain was sequenced in a study of graft-versus-host responses after intestinal transplantation. Study context: Multivisceral, liver-intestinal, or isolated intestinal grafts were transplanted into recipients. Each patient got anti-thymocyte globulin induction, then tacrolimus and steroids for approximately 3 years. Notes on the study in general: GvH clonotypes were identified within recipient marrow, with a subset emerging first in ileum or blood.

Assay used: immunoSEQ multiplex PCR; TCRdb lists only in-frame clones, some missing. This repertoire shows 90,000 to 150,000 clones, roughly 91% found once; its top ten account for about 0.11%. Germline V gene lookup returns CDR1 SGHRS and CDR2 YFSETQ. V lost 0 bases and J lost 4; bases outside the gene matches: 5. This CDR3 region has 15 residues. This clone was detected once. Its antigen is still unknown. This sequence originates from a human donor who received an intestinal transplant. This rearrangement joins TRBV5-1 to TRBJ2-5, with 8 positions matching TRBD1. The material was unstimulated CD4+ T cells sorted from spleen or lymph node cells, obtained before intestinal transplant. The CDR3 bases are TGCGCCAGCAGCTTGGAGGGCAGGGGGCTAGAGACCCAGTACTTC. Translated: CASSLEGRGLETQYF.